The entry that follows covers one T cell receptor beta chain sequence. The antigen remains undetermined. A read error may produce the germline difference seen at one junction end. This sample is drawn from a study of graft-versus-host responses after intestinal transplantation. Study-level findings and limits: There were GvH clones found in recipient marrow, and some of them appeared first in ileum or blood.

Using immunoSEQ multiplex PCR, the repertoire was profiled, and TCRdb retains in-frame clones only, with some absent. Of 12,000 or so clones in the sample, around 80% were seen once. Looked up from germline, CDR1 is SGHAT and CDR2 is FQNNGV. The CDR3 extends over 13 amino acids. This receptor was taken from a human patient who received an intestinal transplant, so some T cells may come from the graft donor. V is TRBV11-2 and J is TRBJ2-7; a possible D gene is TRBD2 (6 bases). This material consisted of PBMCs, taken around 490 days after intestinal transplant. The CDR3 region is CASSPGLETEPYF. The CDR3 DNA sequence: TGTGCCAGCAGCCCGGGACTGGAGACGGAGCCGTACTTC.